Each of the 27 T cell receptor beta chains below was sequenced from the same sample in a study of blood T cell repertoires in COVID-19. Using immunoSEQ multiplex PCR, the repertoire was profiled, and TCRdb retains in-frame clones only, with some absent. This sample has around 78,000 clones, with roughly 91% found just once. The source material was PBMCs or T cells enriched from blood (not recorded which). The receptors derive from a woman aged 45-65 years with acute COVID-19.

The gene calls are TRBV3-1 (or the pseudogene TRBV3-2) and TRBJ2-1; no definite D call. CDR3 length: 12 amino acids. Between the trimmed V and J ends, which lost 4 bases and 1 base, there was a span of 2 bases. CDR1 and CDR2 from the germline V gene are LGHDT and YNNKEL (reference sequence). The CDR3 spells CASSPSYNEQFF. The CDR3 coding sequence is TGTGCCAGCAGCCCGTCCTACAATGAGCAGTTCTTC.

The CDR3 sequence: CASSLASGSELFF. In nucleotides, the CDR3 is TGTGCCAGCAGTTTAGCCTCAGGGTCGGAACTGTTTTTT. The chain has TRBV12-3 or TRBV12-4 and TRBJ1-4, with D tentatively TRBD1 (5 bases). V shed 0 bases and J shed 12 bases, with 11 bases lying between them. This CDR3 is 13 amino acids long.

This chain connects TRBV6-5 to TRBJ1-6; a possible D gene is TRBD1 (6 bases). CDR1 is MNHEY, CDR2 SVGAGI, per germline. The CDR3 runs 15 residues. Trimming took off 7 bases at V and 8 bases at J, with 18 bases between the two ends. CDR3 sequence: CASTDEARGYSPLHF. The CDR3 DNA follows: TGTGCCAGCACCGACGAGGCCAGGGGATATTCACCCCTCCACTTT.

The J gene is TRBJ2-7, the V gene TRBV29-1, with TRBD1 matching 8 bases. After removal of 7 bases from V and 4 bases from J, the junction contained 12 bases not matched to a gene. The CDR3 sequence is 14 residues long. Germline V gene lookup returns CDR1 SQVTM and CDR2 ANQGSEA. The CDR3 DNA follows: TGCAGCGCCAATTTTGGACAGGGCCCATACGAGCAGTACTTC. Its translation: CSANFGQGPYEQYF.

The chain is built from TRBV11-2 and TRBJ2-4, with D uncertain. The CDR3 spans 15 residues. With 1 base removed from V and 0 bases from J, the gap between germline ends came to 7 bases. From germline, CDR1 is SGHAT and CDR2 FQNNGV. CDR3 sequence (DNA): TGTGCCAGCAGCTTAGGTCGGGTAGCCAAAAACATTCAGTACTTC. Amino acid sequence: CASSLGRVAKNIQYF.

The V and J genes are TRBV11-3 and TRBJ1-1; D remains unclear. The V end lost 1 base, the J end lost 4 bases, and 7 bases lay between the germline ends. CDR1 and CDR2 (germline): SGHNT, YENEEA. CDR3 length equals 13 residues. The CDR3 loop is CASSLVGGTEAFF. The CDR3 DNA sequence: TGTGCCAGCAGCTTAGTGGGAGGCACTGAAGCTTTCTTT.

The chain couples TRBV12-3 or TRBV12-4 to TRBJ1-2; TRBD1 is a possible D gene (5 bases). Trimming left V 0 bases short and J 4 bases short, with 6 bases between. CDR3 length equals 13 residues. This chain's CDR3 is CASSLAGVYGYTF. The CDR3 DNA is TGTGCCAGCAGTTTAGCAGGGGTCTATGGCTACACCTTC.

The chain is built from TRBV9 and TRBJ2-1, with 8 bases lining up with TRBD2. CDR1 is SGDLS and CDR2 is YYNGEE in the germline V gene. Losses at the gene ends were 0 bases for V and 3 bases for J; bases not matched to a gene: 2. This CDR3 has 15 amino acids. Written as DNA, the CDR3 is TGTGCCAGCAGCGTAGCCGGGGGGGACTACAATGAGCAGTTCTTC. Its translation: CASSVAGGDYNEQFF.

J is TRBJ2-3 and V is TRBV6-5, with 7 bases matching TRBD1. Germline CDR1 reads MNHEY; CDR2 reads SVGAGI. The V segment lost 7 bases and the J segment 2 bases; nucleotides outside the gene matches: 9. This CDR3 has 15 amino acids. Here the CDR3 DNA reads TGTGCCAGCATCAAGGGGGCGCTGGTCACAGATACGCAGTATTTT. The encoded protein is CASIKGALVTDTQYF.

The chain has TRBV6-6 and TRBJ1-1; a possible D gene is TRBD1 (5 bases). V shed 4 bases and J shed 5 bases, with 11 bases lying between them. This CDR3 is built from 13 residues. The germline V gene encodes CDR1 MNHNY and CDR2 SVGAGI (reference sequence). CDR3 coding DNA: TGTGCCAGCAGTTCAGGGCGGAGTACTGAAGCTTTCTTT. Encoded protein: CASSSGRSTEAFF.

CDR3 residues: CASSLISRLRQGKNTEAFF. The CDR3 nucleotides are TGTGCCAGCAGCTTAATATCACGATTGAGACAGGGAAAGAACACTGAAGCTTTCTTT. The chain combines TRBV7-3 with TRBJ1-1; 7 nucleotides match TRBD1. J gave up 1 base and V 1 base, and 15 bases lay outside the gene matches. The germline gives CDR1 SGHTA, CDR2 FQGTGA. The CDR3 has 19 amino acids.

This clone was found a few times. The CDR3: CASSKRTGEGGELFF. CDR3 bases: TGTGCCAGTAGTAAACGGACAGGGGAAGGCGGGGAGCTGTTTTTT. The V gene is TRBV19, the J gene TRBJ2-2; 9 bases fit TRBD1. V dropped 4 bases and J dropped 7; count of bases not matched to a gene: 7. CDR1 and CDR2 (germline): LNHDA, SQIVND (reference sequence). The CDR3 has 15 amino acids.

This sequence joins TRBV27 and TRBJ1-6, with 7 bases matching TRBD1. Germline CDR1 MNHEY, CDR2 SMNVEV (reference sequence). With 6 bases clipped from V and 13 bases from J, the junction kept 27 bases outside the gene matches. The CDR3 is 19 residues long. Written as DNA, the CDR3 is TGTGCCAGCAGACCTACCTCGACACGAGGGGGCGGTCGTAATGGTCCCCTCCACTTT. This gives the protein CASRPTSTRGGGRNGPLHF.

This chain joins TRBV12-5 and TRBJ1-2, with 7 bases fitting TRBD1. The junction had 7 bases not matched to a gene; V was cut back by 5 bases and J by 4 bases. CDR1 LGHNT and CDR2 FRNRAP come from the germline V gene. The CDR3 runs 14 residues. CDR3 sequence: CASGDETGIYGYTF. The DNA of the CDR3 is TGTGCTAGTGGTGACGAGACAGGGATCTATGGCTACACCTTC.

The genes are TRBV30 and TRBJ2-1; D might be TRBD1 (6 bases). V lost 0 bases and J lost 5, with 17 bases in between. CDR3 length equals 16 residues. Germline-derived CDR1 and CDR2 are GTSNPN and SVGIG (reference sequence). This chain's CDR3 is CAWSVLTLQGNNEQFF. CDR3 bases: TGTGCCTGGAGTGTACTAACCCTACAGGGTAACAATGAGCAGTTCTTC.

This chain links TRBV24-1 with TRBJ2-5; TRBD1 agrees at 10 bases. With V trimmed by 4 bases and J by 4 bases, 8 bases remained unmatched. This CDR3 region has 16 residues. CDR1 KGHDR and CDR2 SFDVKD come from the germline V gene. The CDR3 is CATSDPGQGSRETQYF. The CDR3 DNA sequence: TGTGCCACCAGTGACCCGGGACAGGGGTCACGAGAGACCCAGTACTTC.

This clone has only a few counts. The rearrangement links TRBV19 to TRBJ2-7; unclear D gene. The germline V gene encodes CDR1 LNHDA and CDR2 SQIVND (reference sequence). V was shortened by 3 bases and J by 0 bases, with 9 bases between the two germline ends. The CDR3 runs 14 residues. The CDR3 DNA reads as TGTGCCAGTAGTATTGGCGGTTCCTCCTACGAGCAGTACTTC. Translated, it gives CASSIGGSSYEQYF.

The V call is TRBV19, the J call TRBJ1-2, with 7 nucleotides matching TRBD1. CDR1 LNHDA and CDR2 SQIVND come from the germline V gene (reference sequence). Trimming removed 7 bases from V and 4 bases from J; junction bases left unmatched: 9. This CDR3 contains 14 residues. DNA for the CDR3: TGTGCCAGTAAGAGTGGGGACAGATTCTATGGCTACACCTTC. Residues: CASKSGDRFYGYTF.

This sequence joins TRBV4-1 and TRBJ2-7; 7 nucleotides agree with TRBD1. The CDR3 is 18 amino acids. Per germline, CDR1 MGHRA and CDR2 YSYEKL. J lost 1 base, V lost 1 base, and 13 bases had no gene match. This CDR3 reads CASSQGYSGTAKSYEQYF. DNA of the CDR3: TGCGCCAGCAGCCAAGGGTATTCCGGGACAGCAAAGTCCTACGAGCAGTACTTC.

This chain links TRBV10-3 with TRBJ1-5; D possibly corresponds to TRBD1 (5 bases). Between the trimmed V and J ends, which lost 3 bases and 4 bases, there was a span of 19 bases. The CDR3 runs 17 residues. Per the germline V gene, CDR1 is ENHRY and CDR2 is SYGVKD. The CDR3, as DNA: TGTGCCATCAGTGACCCCCAAAGGTTAGGGGCAAATCAGCCCCAGCATTTT. This translates into CAISDPQRLGANQPQHF.

This sequence joins TRBV27 and TRBJ2-1; maybe TRBD2 (6 bases). Germline CDR1 is MNHEY and CDR2 is SMNVEV (reference sequence). Trimming removed 4 bases from V and 3 bases from J, with 19 bases in between. The CDR3 runs 17 residues. The DNA of the CDR3 is TGTGCCAGCAGTTCCCGACTAGTGCAAAATCGCTACAATGAGCAGTTCTTC. Protein product: CASSSRLVQNRYNEQFF.

V usage is TRBV7-2 and J usage is TRBJ2-1; 13 bases are shared with TRBD2. This CDR3 comprises 13 residues. Per the germline V gene, CDR1 is SGHTA and CDR2 is FQGNSA. The V gene end was trimmed by 5 bases and the J gene end by 15 bases; junction bases not matched to a gene: 7. The CDR3 DNA is TGTGCCAGCAGCACAGGACTAGCGGGAGTGTCGTTCTTC. Translated: CASSTGLAGVSFF. Filled out from reference TRBV7-2 and TRBJ2-1, the complete variable domain reads GAGVSQSPSNKVTEKGKDVELRCDPISGHTALYWYRQSLGQGLEFLIYFQGNSAPDKSGLPSDRFSAERTGGSVSTLTIQRTQQEDSAVYLCASSTGLAGVSFFGPGTRLTVL.

The chain links TRBV28 to TRBJ2-1, with TRBD2 matching 7 bases. The CDR3 is 14 residues long. Losses at the gene ends were 6 bases for V and 7 bases for J; bases not matched to a gene: 9. The germline gives CDR1 MDHEN, CDR2 SYDVKM. The CDR3 DNA reads TGTGCCAGCAGGCAGGGCTCGCGGGGGAATGAGCAGTTCTTC. It is translated as CASRQGSRGNEQFF.

This rearrangement joins TRBV7-2 to TRBJ2-1, with TRBD1 identical over 9 bases. Losses at the gene ends were 6 bases for V and 6 bases for J; bases not matched to a gene: 6. The length of the CDR3 is 14 residues. CDR1 SGHTA and CDR2 FQGNSA come from the germline V gene. The CDR3: CASSTDRGSNEQFF. CDR3 coding DNA: TGTGCCAGCAGTACGGACAGGGGATCCAATGAGCAGTTCTTC.

The rearrangement joins TRBV10-3 to TRBJ2-3; 12 bases line up with TRBD2. Losses at the gene ends were 3 bases for V and 6 bases for J; bases not matched to a gene: 13. CDR3 size: 18 residues. From germline, CDR1 is ENHRY and CDR2 SYGVKD. CDR3 sequence: CAISDQALAGGPGDTQYF. The CDR3 DNA reads as TGTGCCATCAGTGACCAAGCCCTAGCGGGAGGGCCAGGTGATACGCAGTATTTT.

V and J are TRBV5-1 and TRBJ2-5; 8 nucleotides match TRBD2. Trimming at V came to 2 bases and at J to 5 bases, leaving 8 bases not matched to a gene. Germline-derived CDR1 and CDR2 are SGHRS and YFSETQ. The CDR3 runs to 15 residues. The CDR3 here is CASSLTGGPRETQYF. The CDR3 DNA reads TGCGCCAGCAGCTTAACGGGAGGGCCCAGGGAGACCCAGTACTTC.

This sequence joins TRBV10-1 and TRBJ2-1, with 8 bases lining up with TRBD2. V shed 3 bases, J shed 4 bases, and the junction held 2 bases outside the gene matches. The CDR3 runs 14 residues. The germline CDR1 and CDR2 sequences are WNHNN and SYGVQD (reference sequence). The CDR3 region is CASSDGGRYNEQFF. Written as DNA, the CDR3 is TGCGCCAGCAGTGATGGCGGGAGGTACAATGAGCAGTTCTTC.